What follows are 25 T cell receptor beta chains derived from one specimen sequenced in a study of T cell repertoires in cytomegalovirus infection. These TCRs are of unknown antigen specificity. From the reads, TCRdb called clonotypes with MiXCR, one entry per CDR3 protein. The sample comprises fewer than 130,000 distinct CDR3 sequences, around 40% of which are singletons, and around 70% rests with the top ten. This specimen consisted of CD8+ T cells from cultured PBMCs, obtained from culture after CMV antigen stimulation. The receptors derive from a human donor in good health (CMV status not recorded). Some clones in this sample may be carry-over from other donors' samples.

This clonotype showed up just once. The rearrangement joins TRBV27 to TRBJ1-2; perhaps TRBD1 as D (5 bases). V dropped 5 bases and J dropped 8 bases, with 12 bases sitting between them. CDR1 and CDR2 (germline): MNHEY, SMNVEV (reference sequence). The CDR3 loop spans 12 amino acids. This CDR3 reads CASSRMGGGYTF. CDR3 sequence (DNA): TGTGCCAGCAGTCGTATGGGGGGAGGCTACACCTTC.

The CDR3 sequence: CASSYGQLYNEQFF. The CDR3 nucleotides read TGTGCCAGCAGCTACGGACAGCTATACAATGAGCAGTTCTTC. The rearrangement joins TRBV7-6 to TRBJ2-1; TRBD1 is a possible D gene (6 bases). The CDR3 covers 14 residues. V was shortened by 4 bases and J by 4 bases, with 11 bases between the two germline ends. Germline assignment: CDR1 SGHVS and CDR2 FNYEAQ.

This clonotype was detected only once. This chain connects TRBV2 to TRBJ2-7, with a tentative D call TRBD2 (6 bases). The CDR3 covers 14 residues. The V and J ends lost 7 bases and 0 bases respectively, with 13 bases between them. Germline V gene lookup returns CDR1 SNHLY and CDR2 FYNNEI. The CDR3 region is CASKPGVLSYEQYF. The DNA for the CDR3 is TGTGCCAGCAAGCCGGGGGTGCTCTCCTACGAGCAGTACTTC.

The rearrangement uses TRBV12-3 or TRBV12-4 and TRBJ2-3; D gene uncertain. The CDR3 is 12 amino acids. V lost 6 bases and J 2 bases, leaving 6 bases between the germline ends. The CDR3 region is CASSFHTDTQYF. The CDR3 region has the DNA TGTGCCAGCAGCTTCCACACAGATACGCAGTATTTT.

This sequence joins TRBV12-3 or TRBV12-4 and TRBJ1-6, with 10 bases identical to TRBD1. V lost 3 bases and J lost 10; bases outside the gene matches: 6. CDR3 length: 15 amino acids. The CDR3 DNA follows: TGTGCCAGCAGTTTCCGGACAGGGGGTCACTCACCCCTCCACTTT. Translating it yields CASSFRTGGHSPLHF.

A single count supports this clonotype. V usage is TRBV12-3 or TRBV12-4 and J usage is TRBJ2-7; D unresolved. This CDR3 spans 12 amino acids. V was clipped by 6 bases and J by 4 bases, with 10 bases between them. DNA for the CDR3: TGTGCCAGCAGACTACAATTTTACGAGCAGTACTTC. Translated, it gives CASRLQFYEQYF.

This clonotype was observed a handful of times. The J gene is TRBJ2-1, the V gene TRBV20-1; D possibly corresponds to TRBD2 (6 bases). The CDR3 has 16 residues. Deletions cut 0 bases from V and 10 bases from J, with 22 bases between. In germline, CDR1 is DFQATT, CDR2 SNEGSKA (reference sequence). In nucleotides, the CDR3 is TGCAGTGCTAGAGATCGATGGCGGGGCCGCAAGGGGGAGCAGTTCTTC. This encodes CSARDRWRGRKGEQFF.

This sequence joins TRBV9 and TRBJ2-7, with D uncertain. The CDR3 extends over 17 amino acids. Germline V gene lookup returns CDR1 SGDLS and CDR2 YYNGEE. With 4 bases removed from V and 1 base from J, the gap between germline ends came to 21 bases. The CDR3 nucleotides read TGTGCCAGCAGCCCGGGTCCCGAGCCTCGAGATTCCTACGAGCAGTACTTC. Translating gives CASSPGPEPRDSYEQYF.

This chain joins TRBV6-1 and TRBJ2-3; 8 nucleotides line up with TRBD1. CDR1 is MNHNS, CDR2 SASEGT, per germline. J was trimmed by 3 bases and V by 6 bases; bases with no gene match: 11. CDR3 length equals 16 residues. DNA of the CDR3: TGTGCCAGCAGGAATGGGGTCAGGGGGCCAACAGATACGCAGTATTTT. Residues: CASRNGVRGPTDTQYF.

The table lists this clonotype with a few counts. The rearrangement joins TRBV7-2 to TRBJ2-5; the D is unclear. This CDR3 spans 12 amino acids. Germline-derived CDR1 and CDR2 are SGHTA and FQGNSA. V was shortened by 1 base and J by 5 bases, with 5 bases between the two germline ends. CDR3 amino acids: CASSLGLETQYF. CDR3 in DNA: TGTGCCAGCAGCTTAGGGCTGGAGACCCAGTACTTC.

This clonotype was found a few times. The chain recombines TRBV12-3 or TRBV12-4 with TRBJ1-2; D not resolved. Trimming took off 1 base at V and 8 bases at J, with 11 bases between the two ends. The CDR3 covers 13 residues. CDR3 coding DNA: TGTGCCAGCAGTTTAGGTTCGGTTGGGGGCTACACCTTC. This encodes CASSLGSVGGYTF.

The sample holds a few counts of this clonotype. The chain has TRBV12-3 or TRBV12-4 and TRBJ1-4; 10 positions agree with TRBD1. CDR3 length equals 16 residues. J lost 8 bases, V lost 0 bases, and 6 bases had no gene match. The CDR3 DNA reads TGTGCCAGCAGTTTAGCGTCCGGGACAGGGGAGGAAAAACTGTTTTTT. Amino acids: CASSLASGTGEEKLFF.

This clonotype has at least ten counts. The rearrangement uses TRBV6-2 or TRBV6-3 and TRBJ2-2; TRBD2 might be the D (6 bases). Germline lookup yields CDR1 MNHEY and CDR2 SVGEGT. V was pared by 0 bases and J by 1 base, with 6 bases between. This CDR3 comprises 15 residues. The CDR3 coding sequence is TGTGCCAGCAGTTACTCGGGACTGAACACCGGGGAGCTGTTTTTT. It yields the protein CASSYSGLNTGELFF.

The chain carries TRBV7-4 and TRBJ2-7; 9 bases match TRBD1. The CDR3 length is 15 residues. Germline CDR1 reads SGHVT; CDR2 reads SQSDAQ. Trimming at V came to 3 bases and at J to 3 bases, leaving 6 bases not matched to a gene. The CDR3 DNA is TGTGCCAGCAGCTTCCGACAGGGGGACTACTACGAGCAGTACTTC. The encoded protein is CASSFRQGDYYEQYF.

V usage is TRBV12-3 or TRBV12-4 and J usage is TRBJ1-2, with D hard to call. Trimming pared 3 bases from V and 6 bases from J, leaving 11 bases between. The CDR3 covers 13 residues. CDR3 sequence reads: CASSFMAGDGYTF. The CDR3 DNA follows: TGTGCCAGCAGTTTTATGGCAGGTGATGGCTACACCTTC.

The chain uses TRBV28 and TRBJ1-4, with D unclear. From germline, CDR1 is MDHEN and CDR2 SYDVKM. V dropped 2 bases and J dropped 4 bases, with 5 bases sitting between them. The length of the CDR3 is 13 residues. The CDR3 region has the DNA TGTGCCAGCAGTTTAGTGAATAATGAAAAACTGTTTTTT. Translating gives CASSLVNNEKLFF.

The chain combines TRBV20-1 with TRBJ2-7; D may be TRBD1 (6 bases). Deletions cut 1 base from V and 3 bases from J, with 13 bases between. CDR3 length: 14 residues. From germline, CDR1 is DFQATT and CDR2 SNEGSKA (reference sequence). CDR3 nucleotide sequence: TGCAGTGCTAGAGTAGGCAGGGGTTACTACGAGCAGTACTTC. Protein sequence: CSARVGRGYYEQYF.

The CDR3 loop is CASSPLRGGLGDTQYF. CDR3 coding DNA: TGTGCCAGCTCACCATTACGGGGGGGCCTCGGAGATACGCAGTATTTT. This chain links TRBV18 with TRBJ2-3; the match to TRBD2 covers 8 bases. This CDR3 has 16 amino acids. V lost 2 bases, J lost 5 bases, and 9 bases stayed unmatched. Looked up from germline, CDR1 is KGHSH and CDR2 is LQKENI.

CDR3 amino acids: CASSSPHQETQYF. The CDR3 nucleotides are TGTGCCAGCAGCTCCCCGCATCAAGAGACCCAGTACTTC. The chain carries TRBV7-6 and TRBJ2-5; the D is unclear. In germline, CDR1 is SGHVS, CDR2 FNYEAQ. Trimming stripped 4 bases from V and 2 bases from J, with 8 bases between. The length of the CDR3 is 13 residues.

The V and J genes are TRBV27 and TRBJ2-5, with a tentative D call TRBD1 (6 bases). The CDR3 has 15 amino acids. Germline V gene lookup returns CDR1 MNHEY and CDR2 SMNVEV (reference sequence). V dropped 5 bases and J dropped 4 bases, with 17 bases sitting between them. The CDR3 region has the DNA TGTGCCAGCAGTCCCGGGACATCTTTAAGAGAGACCCAGTACTTC. It yields the protein CASSPGTSLRETQYF.

This clonotype was observed a handful of times. The chain carries TRBV7-6 and TRBJ2-2, with 10 bases fitting TRBD1. The CDR3 sequence is 17 residues long. Losses at the gene ends were 5 bases for V and 4 bases for J; bases not matched to a gene: 10. CDR1 SGHVS and CDR2 FNYEAQ come from the germline V gene. The chain's CDR3 is CASSPKPGQGSTGELFF. The CDR3, as DNA: TGTGCCAGCAGCCCCAAACCGGGACAGGGGTCCACCGGGGAGCTGTTTTTT.

J is TRBJ2-1 and V is TRBV2; 9 bases are a match to TRBD2. V shed 6 bases and J 9 bases; nucleotides not matched to a gene: 15. Germline-derived CDR1 and CDR2 are SNHLY and FYNNEI. The CDR3 extends over 16 amino acids. The CDR3 region is CASRGTSTGLATEQFF. CDR3 nucleotides: TGTGCCAGCAGGGGAACTTCCACGGGACTAGCTACTGAGCAGTTCTTC. Full variable domain (remainder filled in from reference TRBV2 and TRBJ2-1): EPEVTQTPSHQVTQMGQEVILRCVPISNHLYFYWYRQILGQKVEFLVSFYNNEISEKSEIFDDQFSVERPDGSNFTLKIRSTKLEDSAMYFCASRGTSTGLATEQFFGPGTRLTVL.

This sequence joins TRBV7-2 and TRBJ2-1; D is unresolved. Trimming stripped 5 bases from V and 5 bases from J, with 7 bases between. The CDR3 loop spans 12 amino acids. CDR1 and CDR2 from the germline V gene are SGHTA and FQGNSA. CDR3 bases: TGTGCCAGCAGCATATGGCACAATGAGCAGTTCTTC. Its protein is CASSIWHNEQFF.

This clonotype turned up a few times. The gene calls are TRBV27 and TRBJ2-7; D remains ambiguous. The CDR3 has 12 amino acids. V lost 5 bases and J lost 6, with 11 bases in between. Germline V gene data show CDR1 as MNHEY and CDR2 as SMNVEV (reference sequence). The CDR3 sequence is CASSDYVGEQYF. CDR3 nucleotide sequence: TGTGCCAGCAGTGATTATGTGGGCGAGCAGTACTTC.

This chain links TRBV27 with TRBJ1-6, with 9 bases aligning to TRBD1. Germline values: CDR1 MNHEY, CDR2 SMNVEV (reference sequence). This CDR3 has 15 residues. The junction had 1 base not matched to a gene; V was cut back by 2 bases and J by 5 bases. This CDR3 is CASSLDRGDNSPLHF. CDR3 DNA: TGTGCCAGCAGTTTAGACAGGGGGGATAATTCACCCCTCCACTTT.